Below are 12 T cell receptor beta chains sequenced from a single sample in a study of T cells in Graves' hyperthyroidism and ophthalmopathy (dated by TCRdb to the late 2010s). The method behind the library was multiplex PCR. The instrument was an Illumina HiSeq 2000. The TCR beta CDR3 regions were amplified from the RNA transcripts. For the first round of RT-PCR on the TCR CDR3, the HTBI primer set was used together with the Qiagen OneStep RT-PCR kit. TCRdb applied fastp at Q25 and MiXCR to the public reads, then kept only in-frame beta chains. Every CDR3 protein is listed once, alongside the most common genes and DNA of its rows. A total of about 360,000 distinct CDR3 sequences appear in this sample, roughly 14% of them only once. The top ten constitute under 25% of the sample. Sequenced sample: blood. These receptors originate from a man aged 25-40 years with Graves' hyperthyroidism that later progressed to Graves' ophthalmopathy.

A few counts support this clonotype. This chain links TRBV7-9 with TRBJ2-6; TRBD1 might be the D (6 bases). This CDR3 is 16 amino acids long. Germline CDR1 is SEHNR and CDR2 is FQNEAQ (reference sequence). The V end was cut by 5 bases, the J end by 0 bases, with 11 bases between. Here the CDR3 reads CASSRTDTSGANVLTF. The CDR3 DNA reads TGTGCCAGCAGCCGGACAGATACCTCTGGGGCCAACGTCCTGACTTTC.

This clonotype was seen many times. The CDR3 DNA is TGCAGCGCACAATTACAGGGGGCTCAGCCCCAGCATTTT. Amino acid sequence: CSAQLQGAQPQHF. The chain couples TRBV29-1 to TRBJ1-5; TRBD1 aligns across 9 bases. V lost 7 bases to trimming and J lost 6 bases; unmatched junction nucleotides: 7. This CDR3 is built from 13 residues. Germline V gene lookup returns CDR1 SQVTM and CDR2 ANQGSEA. The full variable domain, rest sourced from reference TRBV29-1 and TRBJ1-5, is SAVISQKPSRDICQRGTSLTIQCQVDSQVTMMFWYRQQPGQSLTLIATANQGSEATYESGFVIDKFPISRPNLTFSTLTVSNMSPEDSSIYLCSAQLQGAQPQHFGDGTRLSIL.

This clonotype was seen many times. This chain links TRBV5-6 with TRBJ2-3; the match to TRBD1 covers 8 bases. With 2 bases clipped from V and 4 bases from J, the junction kept 9 bases outside the gene matches. This CDR3 spans 16 amino acids. Germline lookup yields CDR1 SGHDT and CDR2 YYEEEE. The CDR3 DNA reads TGTGCCAGCAGCTTTGAGACAGGGGTGTCGCCAGATACGCAGTATTTT. Protein product: CASSFETGVSPDTQYF. The variable domain in full, completed from reference TRBV5-6 and TRBJ2-3, reads DAGVTQSPTHLIKTRGQQVTLRCSPKSGHDTVSWYQQALGQGPQFIFQYYEEEERQRGNFPDRFSGHQFPNYSSELNVNALLLGDSALYLCASSFETGVSPDTQYFGPGTRLTVL.

This clonotype was detected only a few times. The genes are TRBV11-2 and TRBJ2-2; 7 bases are shared with TRBD1. The CDR3 spans 15 residues. Germline V gene data show CDR1 as SGHAT and CDR2 as FQNNGV. V was clipped by 0 bases and J by 4 bases; unmatched bases: 2. This chain's CDR3 is CASSLDRGFTGELFF. CDR3 bases: TGTGCCAGCAGCTTAGACAGGGGGTTCACCGGGGAGCTGTTTTTT.

This clonotype was counted between two and nine times. The chain recombines TRBV6-1 with TRBJ2-1; D perhaps matches TRBD2 (5 bases). V was trimmed by 4 bases and J by 9 bases, leaving 16 bases between them. Germline-derived CDR1 and CDR2 are MNHNS and SASEGT. This CDR3 has 14 amino acids. CDR3: CASSVGVLGGEQFF. The CDR3 bases are TGTGCCAGCAGTGTGGGAGTTTTAGGCGGTGAGCAGTTCTTC.

Concerning this clonotype: This may be a read error, as it is one base from a much larger clone. The chain is built from TRBV28 and TRBJ2-7; TRBD1 matches 8 bases. The J call may not be correct, given that the DNA end is closer to TRBJ2-1. Germline assignment: CDR1 MDHEN and CDR2 SYDVKM. CDR3 length equals 15 residues. This CDR3 is CASSAPGTGDYEQFF. Here the CDR3 DNA reads TGTGCCAGCAGTGCTCCCGGGACAGGTGACTACGAGCAGTTCTTC.

This clonotype has only a few counts. The V gene is TRBV9, the J gene TRBJ1-6, with D possibly TRBD1 on 5 matching bases. V was pared by 0 bases and J by 6 bases, with 7 bases between. CDR3 size: 14 residues. Germline V gene data show CDR1 as SGDLS and CDR2 as YYNGEE. CDR3 loop: CASSVEGANSPLHF. The DNA for the CDR3 is TGTGCCAGCAGCGTAGAAGGGGCTAATTCACCCCTCCACTTT.

This clonotype was seen a few times. The chain is built from TRBV4-1 and TRBJ2-7, with TRBD2 as a possible D gene (7 bases). V lost 2 bases, J lost 0 bases, and 11 bases lay in between. The CDR3 is 15 residues long. The V gene's germline CDR1 is MGHRA and CDR2 YSYEKL. This CDR3 reads CASSQPGGLSYEQYF. The CDR3 DNA reads as TGCGCCAGCAGCCAACCGGGGGGCCTCTCCTACGAGCAGTACTTC.

The chain links TRBV28 to TRBJ2-3; weak D call: TRBD1 (6 bases). The length of the CDR3 is 13 residues. Germline V gene data show CDR1 as MDHEN and CDR2 as SYDVKM. Trimming took off 5 bases at V and 6 bases at J, with 12 bases between the two ends. The CDR3 spells CASSTYRVDTQYF. The CDR3 region has the DNA TGTGCCAGCAGTACCTACAGGGTTGATACGCAGTATTTT.

Many counts were recorded for this clonotype. The rearrangement links TRBV2 to TRBJ2-3; D gene uncertain. V gave up 3 bases and J gave up 3 bases, with 10 bases separating them. CDR3 size: 14 residues. From germline, CDR1 is SNHLY and CDR2 FYNNEI. The CDR3 DNA reads as TGTGCCAGCAGTGATAGCCAGATTACAGATACGCAGTATTTT. Translated, it gives CASSDSQITDTQYF.

This clonotype has ten or more counts. The rearrangement uses TRBV6-1 and TRBJ1-1; TRBD1 matches at 9 bases. Trimming took 7 bases from V and 7 from J; bases not matched to a gene: 13. The CDR3 is 15 residues long. Germline CDR1 MNHNS, CDR2 SASEGT. The CDR3 DNA reads as TGTGCCAGCAAACCTAGACAGGGGGGTATTATTGAAGCTTTCTTT. This codes for CASKPRQGGIIEAFF.

This clonotype has more than one count but fewer than ten. The CDR3 DNA reads as TGTGCCAGTAGTATAGCCCGGAGCCCTCGGGGCAATCAGCCCCAGCATTTT. Translated, it gives CASSIARSPRGNQPQHF. The chain links TRBV19 to TRBJ1-5; no clear D. Germline V gene sequence: CDR1 LNHDA, CDR2 SQIVND (reference sequence). With 1 base removed from V and 2 bases from J, the gap between germline ends came to 15 bases. The CDR3 is made up of 17 amino acids.